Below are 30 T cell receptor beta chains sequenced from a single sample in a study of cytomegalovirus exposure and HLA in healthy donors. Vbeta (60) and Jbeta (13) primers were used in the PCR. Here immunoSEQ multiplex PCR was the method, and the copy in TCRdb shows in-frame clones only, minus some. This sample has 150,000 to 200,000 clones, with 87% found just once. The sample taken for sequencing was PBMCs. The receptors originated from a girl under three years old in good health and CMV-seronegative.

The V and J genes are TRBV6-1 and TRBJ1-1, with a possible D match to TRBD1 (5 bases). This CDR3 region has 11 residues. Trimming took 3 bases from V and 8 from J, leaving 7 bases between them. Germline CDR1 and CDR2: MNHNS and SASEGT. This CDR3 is CASSDPGEAFF. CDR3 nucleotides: TGTGCCAGCAGTGACCCAGGGGAAGCTTTCTTT.

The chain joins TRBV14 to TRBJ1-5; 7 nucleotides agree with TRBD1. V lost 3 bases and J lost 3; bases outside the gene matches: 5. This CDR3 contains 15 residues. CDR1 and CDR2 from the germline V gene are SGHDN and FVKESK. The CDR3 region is CASSQLDRDNQPQHF. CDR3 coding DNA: TGTGCCAGCAGCCAGTTAGACAGGGACAATCAGCCCCAGCATTTT.

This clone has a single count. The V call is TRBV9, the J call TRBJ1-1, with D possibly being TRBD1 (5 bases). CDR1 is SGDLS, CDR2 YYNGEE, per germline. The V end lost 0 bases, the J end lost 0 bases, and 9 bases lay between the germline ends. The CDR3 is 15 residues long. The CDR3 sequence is CASSVASGVNTEAFF. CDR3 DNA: TGTGCCAGCAGCGTAGCATCGGGGGTGAACACTGAAGCTTTCTTT.

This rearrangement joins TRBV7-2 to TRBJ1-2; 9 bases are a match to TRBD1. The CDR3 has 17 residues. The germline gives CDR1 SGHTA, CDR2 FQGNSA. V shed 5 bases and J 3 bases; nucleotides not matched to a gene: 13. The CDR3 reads CASSPQQGAIPYYGYTF. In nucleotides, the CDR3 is TGTGCCAGCAGCCCCCAACAGGGGGCAATACCGTACTATGGCTACACCTTC.

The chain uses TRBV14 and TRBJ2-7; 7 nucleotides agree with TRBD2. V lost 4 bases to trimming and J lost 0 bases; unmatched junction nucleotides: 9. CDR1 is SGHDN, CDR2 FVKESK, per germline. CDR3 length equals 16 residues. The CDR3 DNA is TGTGCCAGCAGCCCTTATTTGGGGGAGGGCTCCTACGAGCAGTACTTC. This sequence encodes CASSPYLGEGSYEQYF. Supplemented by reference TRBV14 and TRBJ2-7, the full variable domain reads EAGVTQFPSHSVIEKGQTVTLRCDPISGHDNLYWYRRVMGKEIKFLLHFVKESKQDESGMPNNRFLAERTGGTYSTLKVQPAELEDSGVYFCASSPYLGEGSYEQYFGPGTRLTVT.

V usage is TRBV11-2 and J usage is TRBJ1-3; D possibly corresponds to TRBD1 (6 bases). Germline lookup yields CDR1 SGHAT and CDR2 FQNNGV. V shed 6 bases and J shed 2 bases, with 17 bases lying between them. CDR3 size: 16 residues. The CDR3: CASRETGFWAGNTIYF. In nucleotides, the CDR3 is TGTGCCAGCAGGGAAACAGGGTTTTGGGCTGGAAACACCATATATTTT.

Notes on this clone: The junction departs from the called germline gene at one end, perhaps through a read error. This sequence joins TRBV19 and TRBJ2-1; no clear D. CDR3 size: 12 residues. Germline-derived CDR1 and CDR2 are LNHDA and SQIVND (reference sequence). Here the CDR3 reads CASSIRDKEQFF. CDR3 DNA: TGTGCCAGTAGTATCCGAGACAAGGAGCAGTTCTTC.

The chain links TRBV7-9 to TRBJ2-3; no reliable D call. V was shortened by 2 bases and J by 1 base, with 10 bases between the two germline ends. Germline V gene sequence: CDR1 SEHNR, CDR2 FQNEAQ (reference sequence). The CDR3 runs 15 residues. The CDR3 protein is CASSLSRLGTDTQYF. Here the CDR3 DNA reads TGTGCCAGCAGCTTATCGCGTCTAGGCACAGATACGCAGTATTTT.

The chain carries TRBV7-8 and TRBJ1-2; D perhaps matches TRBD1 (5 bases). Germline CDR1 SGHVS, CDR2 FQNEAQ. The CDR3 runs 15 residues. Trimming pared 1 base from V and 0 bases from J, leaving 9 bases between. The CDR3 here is CASSLEQGSNYGYTF. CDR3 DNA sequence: TGTGCCAGCAGCTTAGAGCAGGGTTCTAACTATGGCTACACCTTC.

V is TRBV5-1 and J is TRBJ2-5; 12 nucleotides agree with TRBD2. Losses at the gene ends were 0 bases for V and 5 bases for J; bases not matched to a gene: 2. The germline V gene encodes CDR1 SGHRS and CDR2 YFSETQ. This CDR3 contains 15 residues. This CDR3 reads CASSLGLAGVETQYF. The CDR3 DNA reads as TGCGCCAGCAGCTTGGGACTAGCGGGGGTGGAGACCCAGTACTTC.

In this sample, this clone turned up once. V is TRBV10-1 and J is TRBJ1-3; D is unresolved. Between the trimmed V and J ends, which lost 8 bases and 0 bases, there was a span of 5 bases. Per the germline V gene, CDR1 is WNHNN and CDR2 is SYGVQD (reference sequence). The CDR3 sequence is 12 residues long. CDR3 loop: CASPDSGNTIYF. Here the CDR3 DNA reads TGCGCCAGCCCAGACTCTGGAAACACCATATATTTT.

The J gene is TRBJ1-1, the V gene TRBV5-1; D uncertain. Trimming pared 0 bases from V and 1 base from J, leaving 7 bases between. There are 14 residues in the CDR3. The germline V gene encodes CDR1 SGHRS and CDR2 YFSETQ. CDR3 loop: CASSLDGENTEAFF. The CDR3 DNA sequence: TGCGCCAGCAGCTTGGACGGTGAGAACACTGAAGCTTTCTTT.

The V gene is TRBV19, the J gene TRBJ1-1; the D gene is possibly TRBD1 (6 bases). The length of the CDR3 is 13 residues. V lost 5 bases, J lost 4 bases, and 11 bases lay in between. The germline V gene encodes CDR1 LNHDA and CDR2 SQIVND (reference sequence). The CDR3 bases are TGTGCCAGTAGTCGACAGGTTACCACTGAAGCTTTCTTT. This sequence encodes CASSRQVTTEAFF.

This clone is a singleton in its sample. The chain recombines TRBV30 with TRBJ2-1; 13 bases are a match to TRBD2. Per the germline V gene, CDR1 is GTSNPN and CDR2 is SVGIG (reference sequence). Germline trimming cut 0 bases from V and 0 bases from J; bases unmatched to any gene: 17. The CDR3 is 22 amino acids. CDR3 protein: CAWSVGRGTSGVLMGSYNEQFF. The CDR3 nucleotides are TGTGCCTGGAGTGTAGGGAGGGGGACTAGCGGGGTTCTAATGGGCTCCTACAATGAGCAGTTCTTC.

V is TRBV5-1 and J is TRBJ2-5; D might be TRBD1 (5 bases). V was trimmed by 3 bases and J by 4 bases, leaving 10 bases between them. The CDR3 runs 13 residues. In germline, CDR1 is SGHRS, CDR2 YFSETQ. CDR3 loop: CASSSAGLETQYF. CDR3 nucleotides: TGCGCCAGCAGCTCGGCAGGGTTAGAGACCCAGTACTTC.

CDR3 region: CASSLAWGEGETQYF. In nucleotides, the CDR3 is TGTGCCAGCAGCTTAGCGTGGGGGGAGGGAGAGACCCAGTACTTC. The chain recombines TRBV11-2 with TRBJ2-5; 7 bases line up with TRBD2. Trimming took 1 base from V and 4 from J; bases not matched to a gene: 6. Germline CDR1 is SGHAT and CDR2 is FQNNGV. This CDR3 is 15 amino acids long.

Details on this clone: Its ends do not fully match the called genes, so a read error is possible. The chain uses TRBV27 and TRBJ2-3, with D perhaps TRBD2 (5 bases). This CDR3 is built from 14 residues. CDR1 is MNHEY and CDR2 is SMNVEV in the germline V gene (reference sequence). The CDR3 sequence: CASSLSASTDTQYF. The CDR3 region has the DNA TGTGCCAGCAGTTTATCGGCTAGCACTGATACGCAGTATTTT.

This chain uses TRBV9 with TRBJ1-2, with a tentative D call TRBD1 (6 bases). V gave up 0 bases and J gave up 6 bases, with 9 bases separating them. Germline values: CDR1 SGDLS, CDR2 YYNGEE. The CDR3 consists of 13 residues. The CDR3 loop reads CASSVGAGDGYTF. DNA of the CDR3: TGTGCCAGCAGCGTAGGAGCAGGGGATGGCTACACCTTC.

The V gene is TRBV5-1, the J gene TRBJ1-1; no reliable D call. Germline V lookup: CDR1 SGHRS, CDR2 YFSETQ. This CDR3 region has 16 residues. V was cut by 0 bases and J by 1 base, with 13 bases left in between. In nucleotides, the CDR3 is TGCGCCAGCAGCTTGGTTTCAGGCAGGTCGAACACTGAAGCTTTCTTT. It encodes CASSLVSGRSNTEAFF.

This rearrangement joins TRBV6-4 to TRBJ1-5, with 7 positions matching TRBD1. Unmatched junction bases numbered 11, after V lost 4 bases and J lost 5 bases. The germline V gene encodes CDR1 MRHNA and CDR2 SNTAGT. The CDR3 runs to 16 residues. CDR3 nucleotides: TGTGCCAGCAGTGCCCCCGACAGGGTTCACCATCAGCCCCAGCATTTT. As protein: CASSAPDRVHHQPQHF.

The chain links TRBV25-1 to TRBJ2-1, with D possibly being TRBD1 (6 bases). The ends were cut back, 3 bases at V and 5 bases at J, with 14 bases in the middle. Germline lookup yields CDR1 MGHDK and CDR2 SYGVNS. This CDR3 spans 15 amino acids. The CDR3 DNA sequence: TGTGCCAGCAGTGATTACAGGGCTACCGACAATGAGCAGTTCTTC. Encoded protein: CASSDYRATDNEQFF. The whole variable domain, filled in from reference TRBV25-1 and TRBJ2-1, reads EADIYQTPRYLVIGTGKKITLECSQTMGHDKMYWYQQDPGMELHLIHYSYGVNSTEKGDLSSESTVSRIRTEHFPLTLESARPSHTSQYLCASSDYRATDNEQFFGPGTRLTVL.

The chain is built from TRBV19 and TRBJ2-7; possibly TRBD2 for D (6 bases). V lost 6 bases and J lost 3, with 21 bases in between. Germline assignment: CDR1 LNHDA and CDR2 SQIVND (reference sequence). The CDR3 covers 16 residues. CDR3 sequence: CASSPKPGLLLYEQYF. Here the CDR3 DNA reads TGTGCCAGTAGCCCGAAACCGGGACTCCTCCTCTACGAGCAGTACTTC. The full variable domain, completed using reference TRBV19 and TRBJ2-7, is DGGITQSPKYLFRKEGQNVTLSCEQNLNHDAMYWYRQDPGQGLRLIYYSQIVNDFQKGDIAEGYSVSREKKESFPLTVTSAQKNPTAFYLCASSPKPGLLLYEQYFGPGTRLTVT.

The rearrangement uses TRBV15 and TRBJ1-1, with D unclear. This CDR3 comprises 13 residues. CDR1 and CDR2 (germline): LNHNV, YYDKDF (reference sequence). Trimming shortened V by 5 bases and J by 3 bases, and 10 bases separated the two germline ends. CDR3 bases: TGTGCCACCAGCGGCGGGCCGGACACTGAAGCTTTCTTT. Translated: CATSGGPDTEAFF.

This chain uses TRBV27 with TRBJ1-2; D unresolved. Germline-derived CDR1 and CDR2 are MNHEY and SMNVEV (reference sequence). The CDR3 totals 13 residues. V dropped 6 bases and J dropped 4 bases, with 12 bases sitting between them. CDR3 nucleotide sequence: TGTGCCAGCAGCCACCAGCACAGCTATGGCTACACCTTC. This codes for CASSHQHSYGYTF.

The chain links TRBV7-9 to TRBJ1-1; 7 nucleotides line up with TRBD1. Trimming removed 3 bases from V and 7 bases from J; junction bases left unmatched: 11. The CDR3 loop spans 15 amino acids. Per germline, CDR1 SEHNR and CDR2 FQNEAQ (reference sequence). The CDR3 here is CASSFPAQGGLEAFF. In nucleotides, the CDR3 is TGTGCCAGCAGCTTCCCCGCCCAGGGGGGTCTTGAAGCTTTCTTT.

The CDR3 reads CASGRGYTNYGYTF. The DNA of the CDR3 is TGTGCCAGCGGCCGCGGGTATACGAACTATGGCTACACCTTC. The gene calls are TRBV7-9 and TRBJ1-2; D is ambiguous. With 8 bases removed from V and 2 bases from J, the gap between germline ends came to 15 bases. CDR3 length: 14 amino acids. The V gene's germline CDR1 is SEHNR and CDR2 FQNEAQ (reference sequence). Together with reference TRBV7-9 and TRBJ1-2, the CDR3 gives the full variable domain: DTGVSQNPRHKITKRGQNVTFRCDPISEHNRLYWYRQTLGQGPEFLTYFQNEAQLEKSRLLSDRFSAERPKGSFSTLEIQRTEQGDSAMYLCASGRGYTNYGYTFGSGTRLTVV.

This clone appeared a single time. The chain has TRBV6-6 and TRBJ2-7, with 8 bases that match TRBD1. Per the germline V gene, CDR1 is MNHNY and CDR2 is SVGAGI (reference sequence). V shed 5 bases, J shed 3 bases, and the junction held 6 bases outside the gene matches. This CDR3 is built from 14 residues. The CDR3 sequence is CASSDTGGSYEQYF. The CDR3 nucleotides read TGTGCCAGCAGTGATACAGGGGGTAGCTACGAGCAGTACTTC.

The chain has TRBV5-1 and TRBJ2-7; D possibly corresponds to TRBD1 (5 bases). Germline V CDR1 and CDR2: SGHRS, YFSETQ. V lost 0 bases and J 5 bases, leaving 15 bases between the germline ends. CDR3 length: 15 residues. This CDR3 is CASSLEGPYSDEQYF. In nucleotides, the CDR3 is TGCGCCAGCAGCTTGGAGGGGCCTTATAGTGACGAGCAGTACTTC.

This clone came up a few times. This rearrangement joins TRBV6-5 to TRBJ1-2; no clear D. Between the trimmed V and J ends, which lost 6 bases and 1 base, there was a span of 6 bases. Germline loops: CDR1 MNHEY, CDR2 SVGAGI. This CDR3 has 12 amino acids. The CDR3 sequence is CASSSFNYGYTF. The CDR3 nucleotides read TGTGCCAGCAGCAGTTTTAACTATGGCTACACCTTC.

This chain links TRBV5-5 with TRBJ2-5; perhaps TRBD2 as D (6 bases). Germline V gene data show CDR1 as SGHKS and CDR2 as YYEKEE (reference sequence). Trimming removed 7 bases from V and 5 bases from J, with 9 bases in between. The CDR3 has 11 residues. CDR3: CASRRGETQYF. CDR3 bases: TGTGCCAGCCGACGGGGGGAGACCCAGTACTTC.